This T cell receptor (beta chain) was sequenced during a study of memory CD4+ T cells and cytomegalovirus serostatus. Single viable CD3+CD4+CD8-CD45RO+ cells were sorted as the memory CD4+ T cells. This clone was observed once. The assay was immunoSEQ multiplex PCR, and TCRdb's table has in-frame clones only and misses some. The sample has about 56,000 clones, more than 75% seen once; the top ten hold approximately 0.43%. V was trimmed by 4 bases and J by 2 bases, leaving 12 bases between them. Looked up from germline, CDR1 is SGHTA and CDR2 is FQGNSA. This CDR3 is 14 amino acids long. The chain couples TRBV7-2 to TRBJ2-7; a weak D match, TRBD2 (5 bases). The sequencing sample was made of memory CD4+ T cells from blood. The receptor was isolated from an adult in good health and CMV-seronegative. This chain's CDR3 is CASSSRAGAYEQYF. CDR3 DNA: TGTGCCAGCAGCTCCCGGGCCGGGGCCTACGAGCAGTACTTC.